These T cell receptor beta chains were read from a single sample in a study of cytomegalovirus exposure and HLA in healthy donors. Assay used: immunoSEQ multiplex PCR; TCRdb lists only in-frame clones, some missing. The sample yields around 130,000 clones, roughly 80% seen once. Input material: PBMCs. The receptors originated from a girl aged 2 to 9 in good health and CMV-seronegative. The CDR3 runs from the conserved cysteine through the conserved F or W. The D gene is left open where the match is weak. Clone size, where shown, is once, few, many, or a class for clones that have expanded.

CDR3 DNA: TGTGCCAGCACCTCTCCTGCCACCCCAGGCGAGCAGTACTTC; CDR3 protein: CASTSPATPGEQYF; J gene: TRBJ2-7; V gene: TRBV27; D gene: .; clone size: .
CDR3 DNA: TGCGCCAGCAGCTTGATCGGGGGCACTGAAGCTTTCTTT; CDR3 protein: CASSLIGGTEAFF; J gene: TRBJ1-1; V gene: TRBV5-1; D gene: .; clone size: .
CDR3 DNA: TGTGCCACCCGCCGGCCAGGGTCGAATGAGCAGTTCTTC; CDR3 protein: CATRRPGSNEQFF; J gene: TRBJ2-1; V gene: TRBV15; D gene: .; clone size: .
CDR3 DNA: TGTGCCTGCTCCAGGGGAGTGGACACAGATACGCAGTATTTT; CDR3 protein: CACSRGVDTDTQYF; J gene: TRBJ2-3; V gene: TRBV30; D gene: .; clone size: .
CDR3 DNA: TGCAGTGCTAGAGGACAGTATGGCTACACCTTC; CDR3 protein: CSARGQYGYTF; J gene: TRBJ1-2; V gene: TRBV20-1; D gene: .; clone size: .
CDR3 DNA: TGTGCCACCAGCAGAGATTATGGGACTAGCGGCACCGGGGAGCTGTTTTTT; CDR3 protein: CATSRDYGTSGTGELFF; J gene: TRBJ2-2; V gene: TRBV15; D gene: TRBD2; clone size: .
CDR3 DNA: TGTGCCAGCAGCCGTGACAGGGACAGCTCCTACGAGCAGTACTTC; CDR3 protein: CASSRDRDSSYEQYF; J gene: TRBJ2-7; V gene: TRBV27; D gene: TRBD1; clone size: .
CDR3 DNA: TGTGCCAGCAGATTACAGGGGACGTGGGGAAACACCATATATTTT; CDR3 protein: CASRLQGTWGNTIYF; J gene: TRBJ1-3; V gene: TRBV28; D gene: TRBD1; clone size: .
CDR3 DNA: TGTGCCAGCAGTTACCCTGGAGGAAGTCAGCCCCAGCATTTT; CDR3 protein: CASSYPGGSQPQHF; J gene: TRBJ1-5; V gene: TRBV6-6; D gene: .; clone size: many
CDR3 DNA: TGCGCCAGCAGCCAAGAGATACGAGGACAGGGCTACGAGCAGTACTTC; CDR3 protein: CASSQEIRGQGYEQYF; J gene: TRBJ2-7; V gene: TRBV4-1; D gene: TRBD1; clone size: .
CDR3 DNA: TGTGCCAGCAGTTACTTACAGGGGGCAAATGGCTACACCTTC; CDR3 protein: CASSYLQGANGYTF; J gene: TRBJ1-2; V gene: TRBV6-5; D gene: TRBD1; clone size: few
CDR3 DNA: TGTGCCAGCAGTCTAAAGTTCGATAGCAATCAGCCCCAGCATTTT; CDR3 protein: CASSLKFDSNQPQHF; J gene: TRBJ1-5; V gene: TRBV6-5; D gene: .; clone size: .
CDR3 DNA: TGTGCCAGCAGTCCGCAGGGGGCGGAAGCACAAGAGACCCAGTACTTC; CDR3 protein: CASSPQGAEAQETQYF; J gene: TRBJ2-5; V gene: TRBV2; D gene: TRBD1; clone size: .
CDR3 DNA: TGTGCCAGCAGTTCCAGGGGAGCCTACGAGCAGTACTTC; CDR3 protein: CASSSRGAYEQYF; J gene: TRBJ2-7; V gene: TRBV6-1; D gene: .; clone size: few
CDR3 DNA: TGTGCCACTAGGGGTGGAATTGGGGATGAGCAGTTCTTC; CDR3 protein: CATRGGIGDEQFF; J gene: TRBJ2-1; V gene: TRBV10-3; D gene: .; clone size: few
CDR3 DNA: TGTGCCAGCAGTGCTAGCGAGTCCTACGAGCAGTACTTC; CDR3 protein: CASSASESYEQYF; J gene: TRBJ2-7; V gene: TRBV6-1; D gene: .; clone size: .
CDR3 DNA: TGTGCCGGGGGAACAGGGAACTATGGCTACACCTTC; CDR3 protein: CAGGTGNYGYTF; J gene: TRBJ1-2; V gene: TRBV30; D gene: .; clone size: few
CDR3 DNA: TGCAGCGTTGATAGCGGGGCCACGGGGACCCAGTACTTC; CDR3 protein: CSVDSGATGTQYF; J gene: TRBJ2-5; V gene: TRBV29-1; D gene: TRBD2; clone size: .
CDR3 DNA: TGTGCCAGCAGTTCGATGACTAGTCACAATGAGCAGTTCTTC; CDR3 protein: CASSSMTSHNEQFF; J gene: TRBJ2-1; V gene: TRBV6-5; D gene: .; clone size: .
CDR3 DNA: TGTGCCAGCAGCCAAGCGGGACAGGGGTATGGCTACACCTTC; CDR3 protein: CASSQAGQGYGYTF; J gene: TRBJ1-2; V gene: TRBV4-2; D gene: TRBD1; clone size: .
CDR3 DNA: TGTGCCAGCAGCCAACCGGGGATCTCTGGAAACACCATATATTTT; CDR3 protein: CASSQPGISGNTIYF; J gene: TRBJ1-3; V gene: TRBV4-2; D gene: .; clone size: .
CDR3 DNA: TGTGCCAGCAGTGGCAGGATGAGTGAAGCTTTCTTT; CDR3 protein: CASSGRMSEAFF; J gene: TRBJ1-1; V gene: TRBV2; D gene: .; clone size: few
CDR3 DNA: TGTGCCAGCAGCTTTCGGGGTTGGTACAGCTCGAACACCGGGGAGCTGTTTTTT; CDR3 protein: CASSFRGWYSSNTGELFF; J gene: TRBJ2-2; V gene: TRBV7-8; D gene: .; clone size: once
CDR3 DNA: TGTGCCAGCAGCGACACGGGACACGGAGAAAAACTGTTTTTT; CDR3 protein: CASSDTGHGEKLFF; J gene: TRBJ1-4; V gene: TRBV9; D gene: .; clone size: .
CDR3 DNA: TGTGCCAGGTCCGGACTAGCACAGAATGAGCAGTTCTTC; CDR3 protein: CARSGLAQNEQFF; J gene: TRBJ2-1; V gene: TRBV2; D gene: TRBD2; clone size: few
CDR3 DNA: TGTGCCAGCAGCAACCCAGGTGGCGGGACGAACTCCTACGAGCAGTACTTC; CDR3 protein: CASSNPGGGTNSYEQYF; J gene: TRBJ2-7; V gene: TRBV28; D gene: .; clone size: .
CDR3 DNA: TGTGCCAGTAGTATAGGTCGGGGGGAGACCCAGTACTTC; CDR3 protein: CASSIGRGETQYF; J gene: TRBJ2-5; V gene: TRBV19; D gene: .; clone size: .
CDR3 DNA: TGTGCCAGCAGCTGGGGGCTTGGGACAGGGAACACTGAAGCTTTCTTT; CDR3 protein: CASSWGLGTGNTEAFF; J gene: TRBJ1-1; V gene: TRBV7-8; D gene: TRBD1; clone size: .
CDR3 DNA: TGTGCCAGCAGCTTGCCGGGGGTGGGTTACGAGCAGTACTTC; CDR3 protein: CASSLPGVGYEQYF; J gene: TRBJ2-7; V gene: TRBV5-6; D gene: .; clone size: few
CDR3 DNA: TGTGCCATCAGTGAACTCGACAGGGGAGGCAATGAGCAGTTCTTC; CDR3 protein: CAISELDRGGNEQFF; J gene: TRBJ2-1; V gene: TRBV10-3; D gene: TRBD1; clone size: .
CDR3 DNA: TGCGCCAGCAGCTTAGGAGGCGGACAGCCCCAGCATTTT; CDR3 protein: CASSLGGGQPQHF; J gene: TRBJ1-5; V gene: TRBV5-1; D gene: .; clone size: few
CDR3 DNA: TGTGCCAGCAGTCTAACAGGGTCCAATAACTATGGCTACACCTTC; CDR3 protein: CASSLTGSNNYGYTF; J gene: TRBJ1-2; V gene: TRBV6-1; D gene: .; clone size: .
CDR3 DNA: TGTGCCAGCAGTCGCGGGGAGCTGTTTTTT; CDR3 protein: CASSRGELFF; J gene: TRBJ2-2; V gene: TRBV7-9; D gene: .; clone size: .
CDR3 DNA: TGTGCCAGCAGCTTTGGAGCGGGAGATACAGATACGCAGTATTTT; CDR3 protein: CASSFGAGDTDTQYF; J gene: TRBJ2-3; V gene: TRBV7-2; D gene: TRBD2; clone size: .
CDR3 DNA: TGCGCCAGCAGCCAAGATCTCGCCAGGGGAAACACCATATATTTT; CDR3 protein: CASSQDLARGNTIYF; J gene: TRBJ1-3; V gene: TRBV4-3; D gene: .; clone size: .
CDR3 DNA: TGCGCCAGCAGCTCACAGGGACAGGGTAGGGAGACCCAGTACTTC; CDR3 protein: CASSSQGQGRETQYF; J gene: TRBJ2-5; V gene: TRBV4-1; D gene: TRBD1; clone size: .
CDR3 DNA: TGTGCCAGCAGTACTTGGGCCTCCTATAATTCACCCCTCCACTTT; CDR3 protein: CASSTWASYNSPLHF; J gene: TRBJ1-6; V gene: TRBV6-6; D gene: .; clone size: .
CDR3 DNA: TGTGCCAGCAGCTTAGTGTCCGCCTACGAGCAGTACTTC; CDR3 protein: CASSLVSAYEQYF; J gene: TRBJ2-7; V gene: TRBV7-2; D gene: .; clone size: once
CDR3 DNA: TGCGCCAGCAGCCAAGTGACCAGGGTCGGGGATACGCAGTATTTT; CDR3 protein: CASSQVTRVGDTQYF; J gene: TRBJ2-3; V gene: TRBV4-3; D gene: .; clone size: .
CDR3 DNA: TGTGCCAGCAGTTTGATCGGGGGGCTGAGGGGTGCTGAAGCTTTCTTT; CDR3 protein: CASSLIGGLRGAEAFF; J gene: TRBJ1-1; V gene: TRBV27; D gene: .; clone size: few
CDR3 DNA: TGTGCCAGCAGGTTACGGCACACTTCGACAGGGCAGCGAAATGAGCAGTTCTTC; CDR3 protein: CASRLRHTSTGQRNEQFF; J gene: TRBJ2-1; V gene: TRBV27; D gene: TRBD1; clone size: .
CDR3 DNA: TGTGCCAGCAGTTACAGGCGGGGTTTCGAGACCCAGTACTTC; CDR3 protein: CASSYRRGFETQYF; J gene: TRBJ2-5; V gene: TRBV6-5; D gene: .; clone size: .
CDR3 DNA: TGTGCCAGCAGCTCCCGAACGGGCACAGATACGCAGTATTTT; CDR3 protein: CASSSRTGTDTQYF; J gene: TRBJ2-3; V gene: TRBV4-2; D gene: .; clone size: .
CDR3 DNA: TGTGCCAGCAGCGTTAGACAGGGGTCGGATTCACCCCTCCACTTT; CDR3 protein: CASSVRQGSDSPLHF; J gene: TRBJ1-6; V gene: TRBV7-9; D gene: TRBD1; clone size: .
CDR3 DNA: TGTGCCAGCAGCCCAGGGGGGACTGAAGCTTTCTTT; CDR3 protein: CASSPGGTEAFF; J gene: TRBJ1-1; V gene: TRBV7-3; D gene: TRBD1; clone size: .
CDR3 DNA: TGTGCCAGCAGTTACTCGACTAGTTACAATGAGCAGTTCTTC; CDR3 protein: CASSYSTSYNEQFF; J gene: TRBJ2-1; V gene: TRBV6-6; D gene: .; clone size: .
CDR3 DNA: TGTGCCAGCAGGCACTTTCCCCGTCAGGGGAGGGTAAATGGCTACACCTTC; CDR3 protein: CASRHFPRQGRVNGYTF; J gene: TRBJ1-2; V gene: TRBV27; D gene: .; clone size: few
CDR3 DNA: TGTGCCAGGGGAGACAGGCGGGCCTACGAGCAGTACTTC; CDR3 protein: CARGDRRAYEQYF; J gene: TRBJ2-7; V gene: TRBV6-4; D gene: .; clone size: .
CDR3 DNA: TGTGCCAGCAGCCGATGGGACAGGGCCTCTCCTGGAAACACCATATATTTT; CDR3 protein: CASSRWDRASPGNTIYF; J gene: TRBJ1-3; V gene: TRBV7-2; D gene: TRBD1; clone size: once
CDR3 DNA: TGTGCCAGCAGCTTGGAGGGGGACATGAACACTGAAGCTTTCTTT; CDR3 protein: CASSLEGDMNTEAFF; J gene: TRBJ1-1; V gene: TRBV5-4; D gene: .; clone size: few
CDR3 DNA: TGTGCCAGTAGCTTCCACGAGAGTCCCTACGAGCAGTACTTC; CDR3 protein: CASSFHESPYEQYF; J gene: TRBJ2-7; V gene: TRBV19; D gene: .; clone size: .
CDR3 DNA: TGTGCCAGCGGGACAGGGGGCATTGATACGCAGTATTTT; CDR3 protein: CASGTGGIDTQYF; J gene: TRBJ2-3; V gene: TRBV4-2; D gene: TRBD1; clone size: .